A selection of T cell receptor beta chains follows, all from one sample in a study of T-cell memory formation after mild COVID-19. TCRdb processed the 5' RACE reads anew with MiXCR; each CDR3 protein has one entry. The table lists more than 150,000 distinct CDR3 sequences, 15% to 20% of them singletons. Sequenced sample: PBMCs or a T cell subset sorted from them (not recorded which). The receptors originated from a man aged 18 to 29 who had mild COVID-19 (a few samples of this study predate the infection). Cell type and time point are not known. The CDR3 runs from the conserved cysteine through the conserved F or W. Fields, in order: J gene, V gene, clone size, CDR3 protein. Clone size, where shown, is once, few, many, or a class for clones that have expanded.

j_gene: TRBJ1-1; v_gene: TRBV5-1; abundance: -; CDR3aa: CASSQQGANTEAFF
j_gene: TRBJ1-2; v_gene: TRBV12-3/TRBV12-4; abundance: -; CDR3aa: CASKQEGLGYTF
j_gene: TRBJ1-5; v_gene: TRBV12-3/TRBV12-4; abundance: few; CDR3aa: CASSLIRGQPQHF
j_gene: TRBJ1-6; v_gene: TRBV4-3; abundance: -; CDR3aa: CASSQKGYNSPLHF
j_gene: TRBJ1-1; v_gene: TRBV21-1; abundance: -; CDR3aa: CASSFRRGTEAFF
j_gene: TRBJ2-4; v_gene: TRBV20-1; abundance: -; CDR3aa: CSAPNAGGKNIQYF
j_gene: TRBJ2-5; v_gene: TRBV5-1; abundance: -; CDR3aa: CASSPGAGTETQYF
j_gene: TRBJ2-5; v_gene: TRBV7-6; abundance: -; CDR3aa: CASSRGPTSWETQYF
j_gene: TRBJ1-3; v_gene: TRBV4-3; abundance: -; CDR3aa: CASSQGTGFGNTIYF
j_gene: TRBJ2-3; v_gene: TRBV7-9; abundance: few; CDR3aa: CASSVDGSTDTQYF
j_gene: TRBJ2-3; v_gene: TRBV12-3/TRBV12-4; abundance: few; CDR3aa: CASSPRLAGGDTQYF
j_gene: TRBJ2-3; v_gene: TRBV7-9; abundance: -; CDR3aa: CASEGARVGTDTQYF
j_gene: TRBJ2-5; v_gene: TRBV6-2/TRBV6-3; abundance: many; CDR3aa: CASSSGLIETQYF
j_gene: TRBJ2-3; v_gene: TRBV19; abundance: -; CDR3aa: CASSPRGRGDRDTQYF
j_gene: TRBJ1-1; v_gene: TRBV2; abundance: few; CDR3aa: CASTQNTEAFF
j_gene: TRBJ1-1; v_gene: TRBV5-1; abundance: few; CDR3aa: CASSLKGGDTEAFF
j_gene: TRBJ1-1; v_gene: TRBV19; abundance: -; CDR3aa: CASSSPGRTLNTEAFF
j_gene: TRBJ1-2; v_gene: TRBV4-3; abundance: few; CDR3aa: CASSQGGTMEGYTF
j_gene: TRBJ2-7; v_gene: TRBV5-1; abundance: -; CDR3aa: CASSLRSRTYEQYF
j_gene: TRBJ2-2; v_gene: TRBV5-5; abundance: -; CDR3aa: CASSTLTDVSNTGELFF
j_gene: TRBJ2-1; v_gene: TRBV11-3; abundance: few; CDR3aa: CASSFVRGSEQFF
j_gene: TRBJ1-5; v_gene: TRBV28; abundance: few; CDR3aa: CASLVGGAPVRWHF
j_gene: TRBJ2-5; v_gene: TRBV4-3; abundance: many; CDR3aa: CASSPSLATETQYF
j_gene: TRBJ1-3; v_gene: TRBV6-5; abundance: -; CDR3aa: CASSYSDRPSGNTIYF
j_gene: TRBJ2-7; v_gene: TRBV28; abundance: -; CDR3aa: CASSFSSYEQYF
j_gene: TRBJ1-6; v_gene: TRBV5-1; abundance: -; CDR3aa: CASSSGTVSPLHF
j_gene: TRBJ2-5; v_gene: TRBV6-6; abundance: -; CDR3aa: CASSPGQGGGHYQETQYF
j_gene: TRBJ2-2; v_gene: TRBV24-1; abundance: -; CDR3aa: CAAQDYANTGELFF
j_gene: TRBJ2-3; v_gene: TRBV7-2; abundance: many; CDR3aa: CASSYRADTQYF
j_gene: TRBJ2-1; v_gene: TRBV6-2/TRBV6-3; abundance: once; CDR3aa: CASSVRDRGKEDEQFF
j_gene: TRBJ2-3; v_gene: TRBV5-1; abundance: many; CDR3aa: CASKGSGGTADTQYF
j_gene: TRBJ2-3; v_gene: TRBV7-2; abundance: -; CDR3aa: CASRPAAADTQYF
j_gene: TRBJ1-1; v_gene: TRBV12-5; abundance: -; CDR3aa: CASGSTWANTEAFF